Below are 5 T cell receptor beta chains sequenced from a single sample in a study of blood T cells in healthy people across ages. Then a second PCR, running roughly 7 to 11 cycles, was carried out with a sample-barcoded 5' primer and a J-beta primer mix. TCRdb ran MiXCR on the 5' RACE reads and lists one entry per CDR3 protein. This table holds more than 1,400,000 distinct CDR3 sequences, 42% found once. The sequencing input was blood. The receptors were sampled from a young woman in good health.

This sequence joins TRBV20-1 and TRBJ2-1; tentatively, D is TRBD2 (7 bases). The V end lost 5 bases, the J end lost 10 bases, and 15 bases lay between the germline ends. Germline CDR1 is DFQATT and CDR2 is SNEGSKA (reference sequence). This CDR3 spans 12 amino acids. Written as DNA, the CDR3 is TGCAGTGCTGGGGGGGCTTCGCTCGAGCAGTTCTTC. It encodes CSAGGASLEQFF.

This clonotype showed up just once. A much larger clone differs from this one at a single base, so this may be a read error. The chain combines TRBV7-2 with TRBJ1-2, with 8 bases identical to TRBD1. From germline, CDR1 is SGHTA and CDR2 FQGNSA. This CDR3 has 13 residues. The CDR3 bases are TGTGTCAGCAGCTCAACAGGGGGCTATGGCTACACCTTC. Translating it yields CVSSSTGGYGYTF.

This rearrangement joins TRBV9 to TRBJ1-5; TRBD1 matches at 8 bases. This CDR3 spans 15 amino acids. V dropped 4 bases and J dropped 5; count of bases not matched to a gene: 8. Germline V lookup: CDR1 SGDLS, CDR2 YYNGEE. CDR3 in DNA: TGTGCCAGCAGCCCCGGGGGACAGGACGATCAGCCCCAGCATTTT. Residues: CASSPGGQDDQPQHF.

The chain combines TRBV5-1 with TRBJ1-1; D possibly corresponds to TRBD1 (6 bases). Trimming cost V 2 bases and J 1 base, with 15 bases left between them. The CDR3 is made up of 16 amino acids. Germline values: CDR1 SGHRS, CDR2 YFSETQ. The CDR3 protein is CASSFGRGLGNTEAFF. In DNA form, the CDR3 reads TGCGCCAGCAGCTTCGGCAGGGGACTGGGGAACACTGAAGCTTTCTTT.

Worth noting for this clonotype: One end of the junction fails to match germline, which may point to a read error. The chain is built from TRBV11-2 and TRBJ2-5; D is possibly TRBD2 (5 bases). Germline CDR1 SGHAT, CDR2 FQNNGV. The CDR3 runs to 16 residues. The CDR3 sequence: CANSLELVWTYNEQYF. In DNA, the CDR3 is TGTGCCAACAGCTTAGAACTAGTCTGGACCTACAATGAGCAGTACTTC.